Listed here are 21 T cell receptor beta chains from one sample, sequenced in a study of CD8 T cells in Susac syndrome. With random hexamers, 0.5 to 1 ug RNA was reverse transcribed. Each CDR3 protein is one row after TCRdb ran MiXCR on the immunoSEQ multiplex PCR reads. The sample carries over 150,000 distinct CDR3 sequences, 90% to 95% recorded once. Sample: CD4+ T cells from PBMCs. These receptors came from a human donor with multiple sclerosis.

The chain recombines TRBV30 with TRBJ1-3; D call uncertain. The CDR3 runs to 16 residues. The V gene lost 5 bases and the J gene lost 0 bases, with 17 bases spanning the gap. CDR1 is GTSNPN and CDR2 is SVGIG in the germline V gene (reference sequence). This chain's CDR3 is CAWGSDRTFSGNTIYF. CDR3 DNA: TGTGCCTGGGGCTCCGATCGCACCTTCTCTGGAAACACCATATATTTT. The variable domain in full, completed from reference TRBV30 and TRBJ1-3, reads SQTIHQWPATLVQPVGSPLSLECTVEGTSNPNLYWYRQAAGRGLQLLFYSVGIGQISSEVPQNLSASRPQDRQFILSSKKLLLSDSGFYLCAWGSDRTFSGNTIYFGEGSWLTVV.

The chain links TRBV4-1 to TRBJ2-1, with 7 bases fitting TRBD2. This CDR3 region has 15 residues. Germline V gives CDR1 MGHRA, CDR2 YSYEKL. J gave up 10 bases and V 2 bases, and 11 bases lay outside the gene matches. CDR3 sequence: CASSQITVHGGEQFF. CDR3 in DNA: TGCGCCAGCAGCCAAATAACGGTACACGGGGGGGAGCAGTTCTTC.

V and J are TRBV19 and TRBJ2-4; D tentatively fits TRBD1 or TRBD2 (6 bases each). Trimming stripped 5 bases from V and 7 bases from J, with 18 bases between. Germline V lookup: CDR1 LNHDA, CDR2 SQIVND (reference sequence). The CDR3 has 15 residues. The CDR3 reads CASSADTGGGNIQYF. CDR3 DNA sequence: TGTGCCAGTAGTGCCGACACTGGAGGGGGGAACATTCAGTACTTC. The whole variable domain, remainder taken from reference TRBV19 and TRBJ2-4, is DGGITQSPKYLFRKEGQNVTLSCEQNLNHDAMYWYRQDPGQGLRLIYYSQIVNDFQKGDIAEGYSVSREKKESFPLTVTSAQKNPTAFYLCASSADTGGGNIQYFGAGTRLSVL.

The rearrangement links TRBV7-9 to TRBJ1-3; no clear D gene. V gave up 6 bases and J gave up 1 base, with 10 bases separating them. The length of the CDR3 is 14 residues. The germline gives CDR1 SEHNR, CDR2 FQNEAQ (reference sequence). CDR3 sequence (DNA): TGTGCCAGCAGGGCCAGGCGGTCTGGAAACACCATATATTTT. This codes for CASRARRSGNTIYF. Supplemented by reference TRBV7-9 and TRBJ1-3, the full variable domain reads DTGVSQNPRHKITKRGQNVTFRCDPISEHNRLYWYRQTLGQGPEFLTYFQNEAQLEKSRLLSDRFSAERPKGSFSTLEIQRTEQGDSAMYLCASRARRSGNTIYFGEGSWLTVV.

This clonotype was counted once. The chain uses TRBV2 and TRBJ2-2, with D possibly matching TRBD1 (6 bases). The CDR3 totals 14 residues. The V gene lost 2 bases and the J gene lost 4 bases, with 8 bases spanning the gap. Germline CDR1 reads SNHLY; CDR2 reads FYNNEI. CDR3 residues: CASSEQGTTGELFF. CDR3 bases: TGTGCCAGCAGTGAACAGGGGACCACCGGGGAGCTGTTTTTT.

The rearrangement joins TRBV5-1 to TRBJ2-5; TRBD1 matches 7 bases. The CDR3 totals 15 residues. After removal of 4 bases from V and 1 base from J, the junction contained 7 bases not matched to a gene. The germline V gene has CDR1 SGHRS and CDR2 YFSETQ. This CDR3 is CASSNQGVGQETQYF. The CDR3 DNA reads TGCGCCAGCAGCAACCAGGGGGTTGGCCAAGAGACCCAGTACTTC.

The chain uses TRBV30 and TRBJ2-3; D could derive from TRBD1 or TRBD2 (5 bases each). Germline V CDR1 and CDR2: GTSNPN, SVGIG (reference sequence). The V gene lost 5 bases and the J gene lost 2 bases, with 11 bases spanning the gap. This CDR3 is built from 13 residues. In DNA, the CDR3 is TGTGCCTGGTGGGGGACCTACACAGATACGCAGTATTTT. It is translated as CAWWGTYTDTQYF.

The rearrangement joins TRBV20-1 to TRBJ2-4, with 7 bases aligning to TRBD1. The V and J ends lost 1 base and 5 bases, in that order; junction bases with no gene match: 2. Looked up from germline, CDR1 is DFQATT and CDR2 is SNEGSKA (reference sequence). The CDR3 has 13 amino acids. The CDR3 protein is CSARGDSQNIQYF. CDR3 bases: TGCAGTGCTAGAGGGGACAGCCAAAACATTCAGTACTTC.

The chain has TRBV23-1 and TRBJ2-3; D gene ambiguous. TRBV23-1 is given ORF status, its function remaining uncertain. This CDR3 region has 14 residues. V was clipped by 2 bases and J by 3 bases, with 9 bases between them. The CDR3 bases are TGCGCCAGCAGTCAAATTAGAATAACAGATACGCAGTATTTT. It encodes CASSQIRITDTQYF.

This clonotype came up once. V and J are TRBV9 and TRBJ1-1; D is unclear. The CDR3 has 14 amino acids. V shed 3 bases and J shed 0 bases, with 9 bases lying between them. Germline CDR1 is SGDLS and CDR2 is YYNGEE. Here the CDR3 reads CASSGLGMNTEAFF. The CDR3 DNA sequence: TGTGCCAGCAGCGGACTGGGAATGAACACTGAAGCTTTCTTT.

V is TRBV12-3 or TRBV12-4 and J is TRBJ2-7; D uncertain. The CDR3 spans 11 residues. Trimming removed 4 bases at V and 8 bases at J, with 9 bases between. CDR3 DNA: TGTGCCAGCAGTTCCCAGATTAAGCAGTACTTC. It is translated as CASSSQIKQYF.

This chain joins TRBV19 and TRBJ2-7, with D perhaps matching TRBD2 (6 bases). The CDR3 length is 15 residues. The V end was cut by 3 bases, the J end by 0 bases, with 12 bases between. CDR1 is LNHDA and CDR2 is SQIVND in the germline V gene (reference sequence). The DNA of the CDR3 is TGTGCCAGTAGTATTGGGACCGGGAGCTCCTACGAGCAGTACTTC. Protein product: CASSIGTGSSYEQYF.

The rearrangement uses TRBV5-4 and TRBJ2-2; 8 nucleotides align to TRBD1. The CDR3 length is 15 residues. V trimming: 3 bases; J trimming: 2 bases; junction bases outside the gene matches: 3. The V gene's germline CDR1 is SGHNT and CDR2 YYREEE (reference sequence). The CDR3 protein is CASSYTGGNTGELFF. CDR3 DNA sequence: TGTGCCAGCAGCTACACAGGGGGAAACACCGGGGAGCTGTTTTTT.

The V and J genes are TRBV20-1 and TRBJ2-7, with D uncertain. This CDR3 is built from 14 residues. V lost 0 bases, J lost 6 bases, and 15 bases lay in between. CDR1 and CDR2 from the germline V gene are DFQATT and SNEGSKA (reference sequence). The CDR3 reads CSARDQWLRSEQYF. In DNA, the CDR3 is TGCAGTGCTAGAGATCAGTGGCTCAGGAGCGAGCAGTACTTC.

V and J are TRBV15 and TRBJ2-2; D is unresolved. The V end lost 5 bases, the J end lost 1 base, and 11 bases lay between the germline ends. The CDR3 length is 15 residues. The germline gives CDR1 LNHNV, CDR2 YYDKDF (reference sequence). The CDR3 DNA reads TGTGCCACCAGCTCGCACCAGGTGAACACCGGGGAGCTGTTTTTT. Protein: CATSSHQVNTGELFF.

The chain couples TRBV30 to TRBJ2-1; D is possibly TRBD2 (5 bases). Germline V gives CDR1 GTSNPN, CDR2 SVGIG (reference sequence). Trimming cost V 0 bases and J 3 bases, with 9 bases left between them. This CDR3 has 14 residues. CDR3 sequence (DNA): TGTGCCTGGAGTGTACTAGGGATCTACAATGAGCAGTTCTTC. It is translated as CAWSVLGIYNEQFF.

The chain couples TRBV24-1 to TRBJ2-5, with D possibly matching TRBD1 (5 bases). Germline V gene lookup returns CDR1 KGHDR and CDR2 SFDVKD. Trimming took 3 bases from V and 4 from J, leaving 14 bases between them. The CDR3 is made up of 15 amino acids. The CDR3 bases are TGTGCCACCAGTGATCGCAAGGGGTGGACAGAGACCCAGTACTTC. Amino acid sequence: CATSDRKGWTETQYF.

The chain recombines TRBV5-1 with TRBJ2-2, with 10 bases matching TRBD2. CDR1 is SGHRS, CDR2 YFSETQ, per germline. V was clipped by 2 bases and J by 7 bases; unmatched bases: 2. This CDR3 is 14 amino acids long. CDR3 nucleotide sequence: TGCGCCAGCAGCTTTTGGACTAGCGGCGGGGAGCTGTTTTTT. Residues: CASSFWTSGGELFF.

The V gene is TRBV6-5, the J gene TRBJ1-6, with D possibly being TRBD1 (5 bases). The V end lost 2 bases, the J end lost 14 bases, and 13 bases lay between the germline ends. The CDR3 has 13 amino acids. Germline V gene lookup returns CDR1 MNHEY and CDR2 SVGAGI. CDR3 sequence: CASSYTEGLSLHF. The CDR3 nucleotides are TGTGCCAGCAGTTACACGGAGGGACTATCCCTCCACTTT.

This chain connects TRBV20-1 to TRBJ2-1, with D possibly TRBD2 on 6 matching bases. The CDR3 loop spans 15 amino acids. Trimming stripped 1 base from V and 2 bases from J, with 12 bases between. Germline V lookup: CDR1 DFQATT, CDR2 SNEGSKA (reference sequence). The chain's CDR3 is CSARGVKRAYNEQFF. The CDR3 nucleotides read TGCAGTGCTAGAGGCGTGAAGCGGGCCTACAATGAGCAGTTCTTC.

This clonotype was recorded once. The chain combines TRBV27 with TRBJ1-4; D perhaps matches TRBD1 (5 bases). The CDR3 loop spans 14 amino acids. V lost 6 bases and J lost 6, with 14 bases in between. Per germline, CDR1 MNHEY and CDR2 SMNVEV (reference sequence). CDR3 sequence: CASRLTGGDEKLFF. In nucleotides, the CDR3 is TGTGCCAGCAGACTCACGGGAGGGGATGAAAAACTGTTTTTT.